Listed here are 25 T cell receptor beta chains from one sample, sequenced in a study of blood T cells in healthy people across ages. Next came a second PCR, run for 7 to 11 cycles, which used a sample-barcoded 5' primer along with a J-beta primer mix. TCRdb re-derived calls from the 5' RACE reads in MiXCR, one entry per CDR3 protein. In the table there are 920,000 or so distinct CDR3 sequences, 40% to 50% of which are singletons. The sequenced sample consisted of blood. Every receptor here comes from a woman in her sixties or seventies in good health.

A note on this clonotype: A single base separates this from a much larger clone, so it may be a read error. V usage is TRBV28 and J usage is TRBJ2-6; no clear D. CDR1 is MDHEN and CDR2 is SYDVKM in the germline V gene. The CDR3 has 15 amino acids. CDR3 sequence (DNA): TGTGTCAGCAGCCCTCCGAGCTCTGGGGCCAACGTCCTGACTTTC. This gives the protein CVSSPPSSGANVLTF.

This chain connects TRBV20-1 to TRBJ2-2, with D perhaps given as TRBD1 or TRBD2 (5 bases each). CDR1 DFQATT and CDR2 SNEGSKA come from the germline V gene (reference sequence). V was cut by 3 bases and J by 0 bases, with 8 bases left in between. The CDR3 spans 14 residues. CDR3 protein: CSASGAPNTGELFF. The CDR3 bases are TGCAGTGCTAGCGGGGCTCCGAACACCGGGGAGCTGTTTTTT.

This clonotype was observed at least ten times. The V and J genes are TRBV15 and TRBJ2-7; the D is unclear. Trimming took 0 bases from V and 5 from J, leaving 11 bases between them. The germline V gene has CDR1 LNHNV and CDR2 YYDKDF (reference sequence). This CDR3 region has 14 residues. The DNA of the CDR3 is TGTGCCACCAGCAGAGAGGGTAGCACCCACGAGCAGTACTTC. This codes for CATSREGSTHEQYF.

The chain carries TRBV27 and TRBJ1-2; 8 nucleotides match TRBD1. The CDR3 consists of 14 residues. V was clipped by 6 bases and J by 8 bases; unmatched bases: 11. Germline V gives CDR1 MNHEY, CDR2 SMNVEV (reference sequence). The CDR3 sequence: CASSPMGQVDGYTF. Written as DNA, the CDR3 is TGTGCCAGCAGCCCAATGGGACAGGTAGACGGCTACACCTTC.

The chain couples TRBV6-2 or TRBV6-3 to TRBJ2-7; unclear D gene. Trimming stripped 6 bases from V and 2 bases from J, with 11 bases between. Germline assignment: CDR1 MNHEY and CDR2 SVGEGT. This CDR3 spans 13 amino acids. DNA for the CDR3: TGTGCCAGCAGAAGTTTGATCCCCTACGAGCAGTACTTC. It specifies CASRSLIPYEQYF.

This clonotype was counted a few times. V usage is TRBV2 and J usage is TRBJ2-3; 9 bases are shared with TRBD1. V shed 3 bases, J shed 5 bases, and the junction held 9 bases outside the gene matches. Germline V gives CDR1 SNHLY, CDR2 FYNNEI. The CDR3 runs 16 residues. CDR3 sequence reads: CASSDRTGAIGDTQYF. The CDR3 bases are TGTGCCAGCAGTGATCGGACAGGGGCGATCGGAGATACGCAGTATTTT.

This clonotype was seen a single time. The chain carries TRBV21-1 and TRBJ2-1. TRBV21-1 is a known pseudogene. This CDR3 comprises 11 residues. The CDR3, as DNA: TGTGCCAGCATAACGGATAAAGAGCAGTTCTTC. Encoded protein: CASITDKEQFF.

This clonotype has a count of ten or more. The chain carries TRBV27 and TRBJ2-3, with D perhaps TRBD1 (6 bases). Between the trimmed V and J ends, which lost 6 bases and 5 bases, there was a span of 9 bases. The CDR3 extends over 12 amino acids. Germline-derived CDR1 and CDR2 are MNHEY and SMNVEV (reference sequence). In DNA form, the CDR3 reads TGTGCCAGCAGCAGGGGTCGAGATACGCAGTATTTT. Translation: CASSRGRDTQYF.

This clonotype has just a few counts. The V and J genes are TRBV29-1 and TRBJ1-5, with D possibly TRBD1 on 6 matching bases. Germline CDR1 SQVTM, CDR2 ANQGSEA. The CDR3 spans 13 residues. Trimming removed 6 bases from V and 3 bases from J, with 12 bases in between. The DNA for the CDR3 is TGCAGCGTAGGCACAGGGCTCAATCAGCCCCAGCATTTT. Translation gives CSVGTGLNQPQHF.

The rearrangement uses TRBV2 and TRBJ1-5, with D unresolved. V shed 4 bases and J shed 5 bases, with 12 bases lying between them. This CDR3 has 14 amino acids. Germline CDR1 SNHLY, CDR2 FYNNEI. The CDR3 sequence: CASSVPRSDQPQHF. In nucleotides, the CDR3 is TGTGCCAGCAGTGTTCCGAGGAGCGATCAGCCCCAGCATTTT.

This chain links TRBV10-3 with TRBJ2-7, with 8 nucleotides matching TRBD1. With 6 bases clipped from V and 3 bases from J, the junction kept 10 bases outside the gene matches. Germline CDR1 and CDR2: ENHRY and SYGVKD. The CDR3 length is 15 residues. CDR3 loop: CAIRPVGTGNYEQYF. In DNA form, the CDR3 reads TGTGCCATCAGGCCGGTAGGGACAGGAAACTACGAGCAGTACTTC.

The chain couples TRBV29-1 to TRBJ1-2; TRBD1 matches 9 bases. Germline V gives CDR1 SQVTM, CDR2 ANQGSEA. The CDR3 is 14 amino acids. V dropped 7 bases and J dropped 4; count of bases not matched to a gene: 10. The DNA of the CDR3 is TGCAGCGACGGGGGACAGGGCTCATTCTATGGCTACACCTTC. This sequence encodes CSDGGQGSFYGYTF.

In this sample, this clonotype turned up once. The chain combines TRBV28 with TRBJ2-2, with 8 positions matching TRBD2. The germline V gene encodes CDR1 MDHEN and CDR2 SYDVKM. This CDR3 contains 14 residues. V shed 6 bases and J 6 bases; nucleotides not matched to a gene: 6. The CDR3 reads CASRSGLAAGELFF. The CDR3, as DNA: TGTGCCAGCAGAAGCGGACTAGCTGCCGGGGAGCTGTTTTTT.

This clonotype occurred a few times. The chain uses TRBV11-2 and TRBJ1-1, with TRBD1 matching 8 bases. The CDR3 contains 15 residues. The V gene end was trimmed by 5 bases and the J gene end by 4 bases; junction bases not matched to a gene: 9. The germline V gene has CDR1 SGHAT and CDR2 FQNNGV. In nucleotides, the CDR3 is TGTGCCAGCAGCGTGGGGACAGGCATGGCCACTGAAGCTTTCTTT. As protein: CASSVGTGMATEAFF.

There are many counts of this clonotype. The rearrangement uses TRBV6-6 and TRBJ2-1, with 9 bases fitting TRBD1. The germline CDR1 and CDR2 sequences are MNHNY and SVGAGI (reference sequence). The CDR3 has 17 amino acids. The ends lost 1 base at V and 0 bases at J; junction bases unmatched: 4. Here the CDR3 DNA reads TGTGCCAGCAGTTACTTAGGGACAGGGACCTCCTACAATGAGCAGTTCTTC. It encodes CASSYLGTGTSYNEQFF.

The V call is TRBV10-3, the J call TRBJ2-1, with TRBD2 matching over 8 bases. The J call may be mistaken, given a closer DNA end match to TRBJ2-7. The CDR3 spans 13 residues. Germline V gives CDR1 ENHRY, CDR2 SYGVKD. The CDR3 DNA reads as TGTGCCATCAGTCCCGGGGGGGGCAATGAGCAGTACTTC. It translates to CAISPGGGNEQYF.

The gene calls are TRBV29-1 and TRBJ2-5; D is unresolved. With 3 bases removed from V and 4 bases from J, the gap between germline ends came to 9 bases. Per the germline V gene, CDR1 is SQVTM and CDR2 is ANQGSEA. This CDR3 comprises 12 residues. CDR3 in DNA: TGCAGCGTTGACCTACAAGGAGAGACCCAGTACTTC. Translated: CSVDLQGETQYF.

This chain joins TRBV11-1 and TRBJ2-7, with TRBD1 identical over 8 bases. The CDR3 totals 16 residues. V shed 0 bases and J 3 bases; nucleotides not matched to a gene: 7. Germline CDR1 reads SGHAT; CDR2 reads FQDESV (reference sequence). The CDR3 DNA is TGTGCCAGCAGCTTAGCCCGAGGACAGGGCTTCTACGAGCAGTACTTC. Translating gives CASSLARGQGFYEQYF.

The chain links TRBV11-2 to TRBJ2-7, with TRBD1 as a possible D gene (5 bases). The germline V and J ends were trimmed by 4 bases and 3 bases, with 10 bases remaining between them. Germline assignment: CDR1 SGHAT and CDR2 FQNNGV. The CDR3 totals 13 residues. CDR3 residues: CASSSYTGYEQYF. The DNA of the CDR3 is TGTGCCAGCAGCTCGTATACAGGCTACGAGCAGTACTTC. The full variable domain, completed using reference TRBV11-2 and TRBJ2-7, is EAGVAQSPRYKIIEKRQSVAFWCNPISGHATLYWYQQILGQGPKLLIQFQNNGVVDDSQLPKDRFSAERLKGVDSTLKIQPAKLEDSAVYLCASSSYTGYEQYFGPGTRLTVT.

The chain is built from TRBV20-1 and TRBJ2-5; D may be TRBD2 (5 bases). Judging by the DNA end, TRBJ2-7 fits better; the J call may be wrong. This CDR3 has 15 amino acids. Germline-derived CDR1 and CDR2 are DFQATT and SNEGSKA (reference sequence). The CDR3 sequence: CSATKLGVITYEQYF. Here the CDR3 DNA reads TGCAGTGCCACTAAACTCGGGGTAATTACCTACGAGCAGTACTTC.

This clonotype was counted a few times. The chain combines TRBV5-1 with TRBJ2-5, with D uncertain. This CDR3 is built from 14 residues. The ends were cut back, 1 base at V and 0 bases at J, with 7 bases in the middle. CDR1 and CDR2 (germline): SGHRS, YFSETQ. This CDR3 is CASSLIGYQETQYF. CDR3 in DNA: TGCGCCAGCAGCTTGATAGGCTACCAAGAGACCCAGTACTTC.

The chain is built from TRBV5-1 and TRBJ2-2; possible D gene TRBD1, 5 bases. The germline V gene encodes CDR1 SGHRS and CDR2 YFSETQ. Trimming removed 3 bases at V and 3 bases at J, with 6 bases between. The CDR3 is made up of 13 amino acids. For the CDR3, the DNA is TGCGCCAGCAGCTCACAGGACACCGGGGAGCTGTTTTTT. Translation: CASSSQDTGELFF.

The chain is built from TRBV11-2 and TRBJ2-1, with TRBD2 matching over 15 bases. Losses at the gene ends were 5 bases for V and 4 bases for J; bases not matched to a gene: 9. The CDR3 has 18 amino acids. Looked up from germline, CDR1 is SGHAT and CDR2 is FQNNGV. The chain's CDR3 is CASSRGLAGGPFYNEQFF. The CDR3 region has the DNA TGTGCCAGCAGCCGCGGACTAGCGGGAGGGCCGTTTTACAATGAGCAGTTCTTC.

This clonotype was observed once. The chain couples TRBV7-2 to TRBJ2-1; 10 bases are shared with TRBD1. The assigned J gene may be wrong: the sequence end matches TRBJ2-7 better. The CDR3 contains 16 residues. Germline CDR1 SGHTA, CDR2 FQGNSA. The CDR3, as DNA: TGTGCCAGCAGCCCGCGGACAGGGGGTGGAGTAGGAGAGCAGTACTTC. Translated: CASSPRTGGGVGEQYF.

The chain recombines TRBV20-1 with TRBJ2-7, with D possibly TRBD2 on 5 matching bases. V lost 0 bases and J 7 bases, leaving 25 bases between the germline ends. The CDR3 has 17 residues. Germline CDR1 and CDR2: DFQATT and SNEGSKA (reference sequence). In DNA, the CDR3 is TGCAGTGCTAGAGATATGGCTAGCCGCAGTCAATACAGTGAGCAGTACTTC. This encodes CSARDMASRSQYSEQYF.